Described below is a single TCR beta chain sequence and its context. This clone is a singleton in its sample. Its specific antigen is unknown. There are no base qualities to consult, and no much larger clone falls within one base. Libraries were prepared through the immunoSEQ multiplex PCR assay. For the multiplex PCR, a mixture combining 60 forward primers for TCR Vbeta segments and 13 reverse primers for TCR Jbeta segments was used. The CDR3 region of rearranged TCR beta genes was amplified from genomic DNA by a multiplex PCR assay. The Illumina HiSeq System was used to sequence the amplified TCR beta libraries as 87-base-pair reads. Turning to the authors' computational methods: Across the 670 or so repertoires, a later analysis counted tens of millions of unique TCR beta chains, around 11 million of which were shared by at least two donors. To remove PCR and sequencing errors, raw reads were error-corrected and collapsed into unique sequences using a nearest-neighbor algorithm that merged closely related sequences. Alignment of CDR3 sequences to IMGT reference sequences was used to assign V, D and J gene segments. For a sequence to be retained, a match of at least six nucleotides was required to both a V gene segment and a J gene segment. Rearrangements were called productive when the CDR3 lacked stop codons and stayed in frame with V and J; all others were non-productive. CDR3 was defined according to IMGT convention as the region running from the second conserved V-encoded cysteine to the conserved J-encoded phenylalanine. The earlier analysis of 550 to 650 of the donors excluded any sequence lacking an unambiguous match to a single V gene segment. In an earlier analysis of 500 to 750 of the donors, V segments were called functional above 56.7% productive rearrangements and were called segregating when the between-donor standard deviation exceeded 5%. A statistical classification framework was developed to diagnose cytomegalovirus status using the catalog of TCR beta chain sequences. In a later analysis, V and J genes were assigned by comparing TCR nucleotide sequences against IMGT/GENE-DB human TR gene sequences. In a later analysis, CDR3 sequences and most-parsimonious VDJ recombination scenarios were assigned using the TCRdist pipeline. A later analysis defined each TCR beta chain by its CDR3 amino acid sequence plus V-gene family, and excluded reads lacking a unique V-gene family. To address suspected cross-contamination and a sequencing artifact, a later analysis removed around 590 highly shared, low-generation-probability nucleotide sequences. For each public chain, a later analysis derived a clonal expansion index from normalized ranks of inferred template counts within each repertoire. Generation probabilities in a later analysis came from a VDJ recombination model fitted to out-of-frame rearrangements, and those results were checked against IGoR. In a later analysis, hypergeometric tests were used to score TCR-TCR, TCR-HLA and TCR-CMV co-occurrence, with a repertoire-size bias correction applied to TCR pairs. In a later analysis, false discovery rates were estimated by permuting HLA or CMV assignments 20 times. In a later analysis, co-occurring TCRs were grouped using DBSCAN, with TCRdist sequence similarity added in when clustering inside HLA-allele-positive subsets. Co-occurrence clustering excluded repertoires with fewer than 30,000 or more than 120,000 public chains, plus five with anomalous nucleotide sharing. The source is immuneACCESS, and TCRdb retained only in-frame sequences with V and J called. Part of the clones is not carried over; for the studies checked, unresolved V genes explain less than half of this, and the remainder is unexplained. V, J and clone size derive from that table, while D and trimming were established from the DNA sequence. For this sample there are a few hundred thousand clones; roughly 80% appear just once. Clones ranked in the top ten supply roughly 0.31% of the sample.

The germline V gene (reference sequence) gives CDR1 as SEHNR and CDR2 as FQNEAQ. V gives up 10 bases and J gives up 0 bases, and the segment between their germline ends measures 21 bases. The CDR3 has 17 amino acids, counting the end cysteine and phenylalanine. Only the CDR3 part of the read is kept: 51 bases, read in frame from the first base. The cohort consisted of 650 to 700 healthy bone marrow donors. At the time of sampling, all cohort members were nominally healthy, though unrecorded immune exposures were likely present. The donor tested CMV seronegative, placing the donor among the 352 seronegative members of the cohort. A peripheral blood sample was provided by each donor, and peripheral blood mononuclear cells were used for TCR beta sequencing. Genomic DNA was extracted from the blood cell samples with the Qiagen DNeasy Blood Extraction Kit. The data were taken from a study of cytomegalovirus exposure and HLA in healthy donors (dated by TCRdb to about 2017). For context, the study as a whole: An earlier analysis of more than 550 of the donors reported about 300 Gb of sequence data and 117 million unique TCR beta sequences obtained from some 200 million T cells. An early release that covered fewer than 800 HLA-typed donors contained approximately 290 gigabases of sequencing data and tens of millions of unique TCR sequences. Of the 350 to 400 genotyped donors, approximately 82% fell in the genetic ancestry cluster associated with self-reported Caucasian donors. The study was designed to test whether signatures of past pathogen exposure could be identified by cataloging public T cell receptors. The study used immunosequencing to profile the T cell repertoires of approximately 640 subjects and linked those repertoires to cytomegalovirus serostatus. Along with the approximately 700-subject first cohort, a separate validation cohort of over a hundred different subjects was used. The study combined high-throughput TCR immunosequencing, statistical association of individual TCRs with disease status, and machine learning to predict cytomegalovirus infection status. In a later analysis, previously published TCR beta repertoires from roughly 710 donors were re-analyzed and high-resolution HLA genotyping was added so that TCR occurrence patterns could be studied. Rather than drawing on any new phenotypic data, the later analysis identified candidate immune exposures from TCR beta sequences and the way those sequences occurred across donors. To decide whether each TCR beta V gene segment behaved as functional or pseudogenic, an earlier analysis of over 500 of the donors relied on high-throughput TCR beta sequencing. Alongside the repertoire data, information on donor age, sex, ethnicity and CMV serostatus was compiled. A later genetic analysis took genome-wide SNP genotypes for about three fifths of the 666 donors and used that subset as a discovery cohort. Every repertoire in the discovery cohort had been generated on one and the same sequencing platform. Both class I and class II loci were covered by HLA typing, at four-digit resolution. The number of typed donors differed by locus: roughly 620-640 for A, B, C, DRB1 and DQB1; some 540 for DQA1; approximately 610 for DPA1; and roughly 450 for DPB1. Five DR-DQ haplotypes were treated as single units for association and clustering because of strong linkage in the cohort. Among some 410 genotyped donors of the cohort, an average of about 220,000 unique TCR beta nucleotide sequences was sequenced per donor, of which 15% to 20% were non-productive. Study-wide conclusions, independent of this receptor: A further reported finding was that TCR beta sequences accurately predicted the HLA-A and HLA-B alleles for most subjects in the first cohort. The 87-base-pair reads could not distinguish some IMGT-functional V segments, including TRBV6-2 and TRBV6-3, so those segments were excluded. According to a later analysis, most CMV-associated TCR beta chains appeared to be HLA-restricted, and the HLA associations seemed to be driven largely by CMV exposure. In a later analysis, several top co-occurrence clusters were reported to appear linked to parvovirus B19, influenza, CMV and Epstein-Barr virus. Sequencing depth was assumed to be roughly uniform across donors in the presence/absence analyses, though that assumption may not hold. The classifier was reported to diagnose cytomegalovirus status with high specificity and sensitivity in both the original and validation cohorts. According to a later analysis, TCR association rates differed among HLA loci, with DRB1 alleles showing the most associated TCRs and HLA-C alleles showing the fewest. Most TCR sequences were observed very rarely across donors, whereas some public TCRs were present in many individuals. Over 15 rarely observed V segments, including chromosome 9 orphons, were excluded from the earlier analysis of about 600 of the donors because counts were too low. A cluster of highly shared sequence variants was judged likely to represent a technical artifact of the sequencing pipeline. The authors suggested that the approach could potentially be extended to other disease states and immunological phenotypes. The study gave a list of some 150 TCR beta chains associated with cytomegalovirus. In a later analysis, HLA-associated TCR beta chains were found to be more clonally expanded and to have lower generation probabilities than equally common non-associated chains. A few of the identified cytomegalovirus-associated TCR beta chains were confirmed in vitro to be specific for cytomegalovirus antigens. In a later genetic analysis, fewer N-insertions in productive TCRs were reported among donors in an Asian-associated ancestry cluster than the approximately 670-donor mean. In an earlier analysis of some 500 of the donors, most TCR beta V segments were observed in productive rearrangements about 87% or about 30% of the time, broadly matching IMGT annotations. A later analysis associated about 17,000 TCR beta sequences with specific HLA alleles at a false discovery rate of 0.05. Because HLA typing was unavailable for some donors at each locus, only the typed subset was used in association tests. CMV serostatus was the only immune exposure information available for the cohort. When HLA alleles, especially DR and DQ, strongly co-occurred, attributing TCR associations to individual alleles was difficult. V-gene and J-gene trimming of TCR beta chains was associated with a missense DCLRE1C variant in a later genetic analysis, and the association was replicated in an independent cohort. Correlated functional status among segregating V segments might be attributable to linkage disequilibrium, but an unknown experimental factor could not be ruled out. Only TCR beta chains were sequenced in this cohort, and the absence of alpha or paired-chain data limited detectable features.

The origin of this receptor is a girl aged 2-10 years in good health and CMV-seronegative. The chain uses TRBV7-9 and TRBJ2-2; TRBD2 could be the D gene, as 6 bases match. The sequenced sample was PBMCs. The DNA sequence reads TGTGCCATCAACGTTCACCGGGACTCCGCGAACACCGGGGAGCTGTTTTTT. Its coded protein is CAINVHRDSANTGELFF.